The 23 T cell receptor beta chains reported below all come from one sample, sequenced in a study of cytomegalovirus exposure and HLA in healthy donors. In the PCR, 60 Vbeta and 13 Jbeta primers were used. The method was immunoSEQ multiplex PCR; TCRdb's version includes in-frame clones alone and lacks a portion of them. The profile shows 150,000 to 200,000 clones, roughly 82% of them singletons. The specimen was PBMCs. The receptor source for this set is a woman in her thirties in good health and CMV-seronegative.

The J gene is TRBJ2-1, the V gene TRBV5-1, with 10 bases that match TRBD2. In germline, CDR1 is SGHRS, CDR2 YFSETQ. After removal of 2 bases from V and 3 bases from J, the junction contained 8 bases not matched to a gene. The length of the CDR3 is 17 residues. CDR3 protein: CASSFNFGTSDYNEQFF. The CDR3 DNA follows: TGCGCCAGCAGCTTTAACTTCGGGACTAGCGACTACAATGAGCAGTTCTTC.

This clone showed up just once. The chain links TRBV5-6 to TRBJ2-1; 8 bases align to TRBD2. J was trimmed by 1 base and V by 2 bases; bases with no gene match: 5. CDR1 and CDR2 (germline): SGHDT, YYEEEE. This CDR3 spans 16 amino acids. The CDR3 nucleotides read TGTGCCAGCAGCTTCAGTCGGGGGGGGTCCTACAATGAGCAGTTCTTC. It encodes CASSFSRGGSYNEQFF.

The V gene is TRBV5-1, the J gene TRBJ2-7; 9 positions match TRBD2. This CDR3 contains 16 residues. Germline values: CDR1 SGHRS, CDR2 YFSETQ. Losses at the gene ends were 0 bases for V and 1 base for J; bases not matched to a gene: 5. Written as DNA, the CDR3 is TGCGCCAGCAGCTTGGTCTTTAGCGGGAGTTCCTACGAGCAGTACTTC. It codes for CASSLVFSGSSYEQYF.

The chain employs TRBV11-3 and TRBJ2-3; tentative D call: TRBD2 (5 bases). Germline assignment: CDR1 SGHNT and CDR2 YENEEA. The CDR3 totals 14 residues. V lost 5 bases and J 0 bases, leaving 9 bases between the germline ends. CDR3: CASSHRTSTDTQYF. The CDR3 DNA reads as TGTGCCAGCAGCCATAGGACTAGCACAGATACGCAGTATTTT.

The chain has TRBV7-3 and TRBJ2-5, with TRBD1 matching 11 bases. CDR1 SGHTA and CDR2 FQGTGA come from the germline V gene. Trimming took 4 bases from V and 5 from J; bases not matched to a gene: 3. The CDR3 is 14 amino acids. The CDR3: CASSSGTGGETQYF. The CDR3 DNA reads TGTGCCAGCAGCTCAGGGACAGGGGGGGAGACCCAGTACTTC.

The genes are TRBV5-6 and TRBJ1-1; no firm D call. V was trimmed by 1 base and J by 0 bases, leaving 10 bases between them. The germline CDR1 and CDR2 sequences are SGHDT and YYEEEE. CDR3 length equals 15 residues. CDR3 bases: TGTGCCAGCAGCTTGTGGTACTATTTGAACACTGAAGCTTTCTTT. Amino acid sequence: CASSLWYYLNTEAFF.

In its sample, this clone was seen once. The chain combines TRBV28 with TRBJ2-5; D might be TRBD1 (5 bases). The CDR3 is 14 amino acids. Germline V gene lookup returns CDR1 MDHEN and CDR2 SYDVKM. V was pared by 2 bases and J by 1 base, with 8 bases between. The CDR3 region is CASSLLGPQETQYF. CDR3 DNA: TGTGCCAGCAGTTTACTGGGGCCCCAAGAGACCCAGTACTTC.

This clone was found a few times. The CDR3 sequence is CASSLLEGAVYEQYF. The CDR3 DNA is TGCGCCAGCAGCTTGCTTGAGGGGGCCGTCTACGAGCAGTACTTC. The V and J genes are TRBV5-1 and TRBJ2-7; 7 positions agree with TRBD1. CDR1 SGHRS and CDR2 YFSETQ come from the germline V gene. The CDR3 extends over 15 amino acids. The trim removed 1 base at V and 3 bases at J, leaving 7 bases unmatched.

The rearrangement links TRBV28 to TRBJ2-1, with a weak D call TRBD2 (5 bases). The germline V gene has CDR1 MDHEN and CDR2 SYDVKM. V gave up 6 bases and J gave up 6 bases, with 6 bases separating them. The CDR3 length is 11 residues. The CDR3 reads CASRGSNEQFF. The DNA for the CDR3 is TGTGCCAGCAGGGGGAGCAATGAGCAGTTCTTC.

The V call is TRBV6-6, the J call TRBJ2-7; D is undetermined. From germline, CDR1 is MNHNY and CDR2 SVGAGI (reference sequence). The CDR3 spans 14 residues. V was shortened by 4 bases and J by 0 bases, with 10 bases between the two germline ends. The CDR3 here is CASSFLRSSYEQYF. The DNA of the CDR3 is TGTGCCAGCAGTTTCCTACGGAGCTCCTACGAGCAGTACTTC.

Only a few counts were recorded for this clone. The chain carries TRBV27 and TRBJ2-7, with D perhaps matching TRBD1 (6 bases). There are 14 residues in the CDR3. V lost 6 bases and J 3 bases, leaving 15 bases between the germline ends. The V gene's germline CDR1 is MNHEY and CDR2 SMNVEV (reference sequence). The CDR3 DNA is TGTGCCAGCAGGAGGCAGGGGCCGTTCTACGAGCAGTACTTC. Its translation is CASRRQGPFYEQYF.

The V gene is TRBV18, the J gene TRBJ2-2; D gene uncertain. The germline V and J ends were trimmed by 6 bases and 0 bases, with 17 bases remaining between them. Looked up from germline, CDR1 is KGHSH and CDR2 is LQKENI. This CDR3 region has 17 residues. DNA of the CDR3: TGTGCCAGCTCCCGAACGGTAATAGCCCCGAACACCGGGGAGCTGTTTTTT. It codes for CASSRTVIAPNTGELFF.

The genes are TRBV5-6 and TRBJ2-1; 7 nucleotides line up with TRBD1. Germline V gene sequence: CDR1 SGHDT, CDR2 YYEEEE. The CDR3 extends over 12 amino acids. The trim removed 1 base at V and 12 bases at J, leaving 4 bases unmatched. The CDR3, as DNA: TGTGCCAGCAGCTTGACAGGGGATGTGCAGTTCTTC. Protein: CASSLTGDVQFF.

This chain joins TRBV19 and TRBJ1-2; no clear D. Germline values: CDR1 LNHDA, CDR2 SQIVND (reference sequence). There are 13 residues in the CDR3. The V end lost 7 bases, the J end lost 5 bases, and 14 bases lay between the germline ends. CDR3 residues: CASTQAGRYGYTF. DNA for the CDR3: TGTGCCAGTACTCAGGCCGGAAGATATGGCTACACCTTC.

The chain links TRBV27 to TRBJ1-2; 7 positions agree with TRBD1. CDR1 is MNHEY and CDR2 is SMNVEV in the germline V gene (reference sequence). V lost 5 bases and J lost 2; bases outside the gene matches: 5. CDR3 size: 14 residues. The CDR3 here is CASSGLQGNYGYTF. CDR3 sequence (DNA): TGTGCCAGCAGTGGCTTACAGGGGAACTATGGCTACACCTTC.

The chain joins TRBV7-2 to TRBJ2-3; tentative D call: TRBD2 (5 bases). CDR3 length: 16 residues. V dropped 1 base and J dropped 2 bases, with 13 bases sitting between them. The V gene's germline CDR1 is SGHTA and CDR2 FQGNSA. CDR3 sequence: CASSLEASSNTDTQYF. The DNA for the CDR3 is TGTGCCAGCAGCTTAGAGGCTAGCTCCAACACAGATACGCAGTATTTT. Using reference TRBV7-2 and TRBJ2-3 for the parts outside the CDR3, the full variable domain is GAGVSQSPSNKVTEKGKDVELRCDPISGHTALYWYRQSLGQGLEFLIYFQGNSAPDKSGLPSDRFSAERTGGSVSTLTIQRTQQEDSAVYLCASSLEASSNTDTQYFGPGTRLTVL.

J is TRBJ1-6 and V is TRBV30, with 7 bases aligning to TRBD1. In germline, CDR1 is GTSNPN, CDR2 SVGIG (reference sequence). This CDR3 spans 15 amino acids. J lost 5 bases, V lost 1 base, and 5 bases had no gene match. The CDR3 DNA sequence: TGTGCCTGGAGTGCAGGGGGTATCCATAATTCACCCCTCCACTTT. Its translation: CAWSAGGIHNSPLHF. Full variable domain (rest looked up from reference TRBV30 and TRBJ1-6): SQTIHQWPATLVQPVGSPLSLECTVEGTSNPNLYWYRQAAGRGLQLLFYSVGIGQISSEVPQNLSASRPQDRQFILSSKKLLLSDSGFYLCAWSAGGIHNSPLHFGNGTRLTVT.

The chain combines TRBV29-1 with TRBJ2-5; TRBD2 might be the D (7 bases). Trimming pared 5 bases from V and 5 bases from J, leaving 15 bases between. CDR3 length: 13 amino acids. Germline V gene lookup returns CDR1 SQVTM and CDR2 ANQGSEA. The DNA for the CDR3 is TGCAGCGTTTCTCGGGGGGCTGGGGAGACCCAGTACTTC. Encoded protein: CSVSRGAGETQYF.

This clone was observed a single time. This rearrangement joins TRBV7-2 to TRBJ2-5, with D possibly matching TRBD2 (5 bases). This CDR3 is built from 15 residues. V gave up 3 bases and J gave up 1 base, with 12 bases separating them. Germline V gives CDR1 SGHTA, CDR2 FQGNSA. The CDR3 DNA reads TGTGCCAGCAGCTTCCCCGGGGTCACCCAAGAGACCCAGTACTTC. This sequence encodes CASSFPGVTQETQYF.

This clone has a single count. The chain has TRBV18 and TRBJ2-7; 7 bases are shared with TRBD1. Per germline, CDR1 KGHSH and CDR2 LQKENI. Trimming cost V 7 bases and J 3 bases; bases outside gene matches: 9. The CDR3 is 14 amino acids. The CDR3 sequence: CASCLPRDSYEQYF. In DNA form, the CDR3 reads TGTGCCAGCTGCTTACCCCGGGACAGCTACGAGCAGTACTTC. The variable domain in full, with the rest retrieved from reference TRBV18 and TRBJ2-7, is NAGVMQNPRHLVRRRGQEARLRCSPMKGHSHVYWYRQLPEEGLKFMVYLQKENIIDESGMPKERFSAEFPKEGPSILRIQQVVRGDSAAYFCASCLPRDSYEQYFGPGTRLTVT.

This chain connects TRBV6-1 to TRBJ1-2; D is undetermined. Germline CDR1 reads MNHNS; CDR2 reads SASEGT. Trimming shortened V by 0 bases and J by 4 bases, and 12 bases separated the two germline ends. This CDR3 region has 15 residues. The CDR3 region is CASSEALLRGYGYTF. The CDR3 region has the DNA TGTGCCAGCAGTGAAGCTTTGTTGCGCGGCTATGGCTACACCTTC.

This sequence joins TRBV19 and TRBJ1-6; D gene unclear. The V end lost 5 bases, the J end lost 9 bases, and 14 bases lay between the germline ends. CDR1 is LNHDA, CDR2 SQIVND, per germline (reference sequence). CDR3 length equals 14 residues. This CDR3 reads CASSLTVPTSPLHF. The CDR3 DNA reads as TGTGCCAGTAGTCTAACAGTCCCCACTTCACCCCTCCACTTT.

The chain carries TRBV7-9 and TRBJ2-1, with 10 bases matching TRBD2. This CDR3 has 15 amino acids. The germline CDR1 and CDR2 sequences are SEHNR and FQNEAQ (reference sequence). Trimming cost V 2 bases and J 8 bases; bases outside gene matches: 6. CDR3 loop: CASSLLAGVNYEQFF. CDR3 sequence (DNA): TGTGCCAGCAGCTTACTAGCGGGGGTGAATTATGAGCAGTTCTTC.